This T cell receptor (beta chain) derives from a study of T cells in narcolepsy (dated by TCRdb to 2016 to 2019). About the investigation overall: Patients with narcolepsy type 1 or type 2 (NT1, NT2) were enrolled in the study together with healthy control donors. The study sought autoreactive T cells targeting hypocretin neuron self-antigens (hypocretin, TRIB2) in narcolepsy patients, using TCR Vbeta sequencing to track clonotypes in blood and CSF.

The protocol used for the library was the immunoSEQ multiplex PCR assay. Drawn from immuneACCESS, this table holds only the in-frame rearrangements with V and J called that TCRdb kept. Clones are partly lost; checked studies trace under half to an unresolved V gene and leave the rest unexplained. Present in this sample are 30,000 to 40,000 clones, approximately 80% of which were seen just once. The ten largest clonotypes hold approximately 2.2% of the sample. Memory CD4+ T cells were sorted ex vivo from peripheral blood of narcolepsy patients and healthy controls for TCR Vbeta sequencing. Sequences MNHNY (CDR1) and SVGAGI (CDR2) are obtained from the germline V gene (reference sequence). From its cysteine to its phenylalanine, the CDR3 spans 14 amino acids. The sequence is cut down to CDR3 DNA, 42 bases in frame from base 1. This clone was detected a few times. The antigen it recognizes is unknown. At one end, the junction sequence differs from germline, possibly due to a read error.

Points the paper makes about the study in general: Autoreactive clonotypes were reported to be detected serially in the blood of the same patients and of different patients, but not in the blood of healthy controls. No sequences matching autoreactive T cell clones were contained in some blood memory CD4+ repertoires from patients and controls. In plots comparing CSF and blood CD4+ T cell clonotypes from the same patient, HCRT-specific and TRIB2-specific autoreactive clonotypes were highlighted. Numbers of sequenced blood memory CD4+ clonotypes were comparable, with averages of about 41,000 in patients and fewer than 35,000 in controls.

This receptor chain uses TRBV6-6 and TRBJ2-1; TRBD2 is perhaps the D gene, given 6 matching bases. Sequences were obtained from memory (CD45RA-) CD4+ T cells from blood. What this sample's cell subset or site label stands for: memory T cells sorted ex vivo from peripheral blood. This TCR derives from a human donor in good health. The DNA is as follows: TGTGCCAGCAGTTACTTTCCGGGGGAGAGTATTCAGGTCTTC. This yields the protein CASSYFPGESIQVF.